The 9 T cell receptor beta chains listed next were all sequenced from one sample in a study of blood T cell repertoires in COVID-19. Sequenced by immunoSEQ multiplex PCR; TCRdb stores in-frame clones only, minus some. The table lists some 200,000 clones, under 85% of them singletons. The sequenced sample was peripheral blood. The source is a woman of 80 years or more with COVID-19, enrolled during active disease.

The chain uses TRBV12-3 or TRBV12-4 and TRBJ2-7; possible D gene TRBD1, 6 bases. CDR3 length: 12 residues. Trimming took 7 bases from V and 3 from J, leaving 10 bases between them. CDR3 sequence reads: CASTLQGYEQYF. For the CDR3, the DNA is TGTGCCAGCACCCTACAGGGCTACGAGCAGTACTTC.

This clone came up a few times. The chain links TRBV5-1 to TRBJ2-5, with D unresolved. The V gene's germline CDR1 is SGHRS and CDR2 YFSETQ. V was clipped by 5 bases and J by 1 base, with 12 bases between them. The CDR3 length is 14 residues. The chain's CDR3 is CASSPADTQETQYF. In nucleotides, the CDR3 is TGCGCCAGCAGTCCCGCAGACACCCAAGAGACCCAGTACTTC.

The chain links TRBV4-2 to TRBJ2-7; 8 positions agree with TRBD2. The CDR3 covers 13 residues. From germline, CDR1 is LGHNA and CDR2 YNFKEQ. Trimming at V came to 0 bases and at J to 5 bases, leaving 0 bases not matched to a gene. CDR3: CASSQELADEQYF. CDR3 coding DNA: TGTGCCAGCAGCCAAGAACTAGCGGACGAGCAGTACTTC.

The V and J genes are TRBV2 and TRBJ1-2, with 7 bases aligning to TRBD1. The CDR3 has 13 amino acids. Germline assignment: CDR1 SNHLY and CDR2 FYNNEI. V trimming: 4 bases; J trimming: 3 bases; junction bases outside the gene matches: 2. CDR3 DNA: TGTGCCAGCAGTGCCACAGGGGACTATGGCTACACCTTC. Its protein is CASSATGDYGYTF.

The chain has TRBV5-1 and TRBJ1-6; TRBD1 aligns across 7 bases. In germline, CDR1 is SGHRS, CDR2 YFSETQ. V was clipped by 4 bases and J by 15 bases; unmatched bases: 13. The CDR3 sequence is 14 residues long. CDR3 in amino acids: CASSPGTAAPHLHF. The CDR3 nucleotides are TGCGCCAGCAGCCCCGGGACAGCCGCTCCCCACCTCCACTTT.

The rearrangement uses TRBV2 and TRBJ1-2; possibly TRBD1 for D (5 bases). Germline CDR1 reads SNHLY; CDR2 reads FYNNEI. Trimming took 4 bases from V and 0 from J, leaving 15 bases between them. The CDR3 totals 16 residues. DNA for the CDR3: TGTGCCAGCAGTGCATCCACAGGCGCTCCTAACTATGGCTACACCTTC. It specifies CASSASTGAPNYGYTF.

This clone was picked up one time. The genes are TRBV24-1 and TRBJ1-4; TRBD1 matches 10 bases. This CDR3 has 15 residues. V was clipped by 3 bases and J by 7 bases; unmatched bases: 4. Germline V gives CDR1 KGHDR, CDR2 SFDVKD. The CDR3 nucleotides are TGTGCCACCAGTGATACTCGACAGGGGGCTGAAAAACTGTTTTTT. It yields the protein CATSDTRQGAEKLFF.

The rearrangement links TRBV18 to TRBJ1-1; D remains unclear. The germline V gene encodes CDR1 KGHSH and CDR2 LQKENI. Between the trimmed V and J ends, which lost 2 bases and 6 bases, there was a span of 10 bases. The CDR3 is made up of 13 amino acids. CDR3 sequence reads: CASSPTGRPEAFF. DNA of the CDR3: TGTGCCAGCTCACCAACCGGGAGACCTGAAGCTTTCTTT.

This chain links TRBV7-3 with TRBJ1-2; the match to TRBD1 covers 12 bases. Per the germline V gene, CDR1 is SGHTA and CDR2 is FQGTGA. The ends lost 4 bases at V and 5 bases at J; junction bases unmatched: 17. The CDR3 runs to 19 residues. In DNA form, the CDR3 reads TGTGCCAGCAGCTCTCTCTACTGGGGACAGGGGGCGCGACAATATGGCTACACCTTC. Its translation is CASSSLYWGQGARQYGYTF.